This T cell receptor beta chain was sequenced in a study of blood T cell repertoires in COVID-19. Across the whole study: T cells, B-cell-depleted T cells, or PBMCs supplied cDNA or gDNA.

Original analysis: Estimation of nucleated cell counts relied on the amplification of reference gene primers. Data came from immunoSEQ multiplex PCR; TCRdb stores just in-frame clones and leaves some out. From that table come the V and J calls and clone size; the DNA was used to work out D and trimming. The data show some 99,000 clones, approximately 90% seen once. During active infection, Seattle patients enrolled and were then monitored through disease. Deletions cut 6 bases from V and 3 bases from J, with 19 bases between. CDR1 and CDR2 from the germline V gene are SGHNT and YENEEA. The length of the CDR3 is 16 residues.

Sample: peripheral blood. The TCR comes from a human donor with COVID-19, enrolled during active disease. The donor label of this sample is uncertain. V is TRBV11-3 and J is TRBJ2-3; D perhaps matches TRBD1 (5 bases). CDR3 sequence (DNA): TGTGCCAGCAGTCCAGGGCCCGGGTTGGGTACAGATACGCAGTATTTT. Amino acid sequence: CASSPGPGLGTDTQYF.